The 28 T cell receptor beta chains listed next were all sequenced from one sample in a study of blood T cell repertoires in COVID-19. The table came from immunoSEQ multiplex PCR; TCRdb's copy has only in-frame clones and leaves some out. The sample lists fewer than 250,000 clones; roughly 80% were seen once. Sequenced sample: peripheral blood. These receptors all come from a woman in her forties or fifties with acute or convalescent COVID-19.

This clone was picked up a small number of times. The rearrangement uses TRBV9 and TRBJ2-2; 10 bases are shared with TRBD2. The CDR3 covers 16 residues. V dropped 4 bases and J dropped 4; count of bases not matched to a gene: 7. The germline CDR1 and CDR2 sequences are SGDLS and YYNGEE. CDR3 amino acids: CASSYTSGTLTGELFF. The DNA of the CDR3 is TGTGCCAGCAGCTATACTAGCGGGACTCTCACCGGGGAGCTGTTTTTT. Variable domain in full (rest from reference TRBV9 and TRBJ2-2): DSGVTQTPKHLITATGQRVTLRCSPRSGDLSVYWYQQSLDQGLQFLIQYYNGEERAKGNILERFSAQQFPDLHSELNLSSLELGDSALYFCASSYTSGTLTGELFFGEGSRLTVL.

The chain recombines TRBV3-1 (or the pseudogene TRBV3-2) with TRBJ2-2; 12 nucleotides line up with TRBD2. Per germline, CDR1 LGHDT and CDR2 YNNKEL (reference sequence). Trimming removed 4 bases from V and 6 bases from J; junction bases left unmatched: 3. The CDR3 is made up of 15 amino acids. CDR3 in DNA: TGTGCCAGCAGCCCATCTAGCGGGGGGGCCGGGGAGCTGTTTTTT. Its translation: CASSPSSGGAGELFF.

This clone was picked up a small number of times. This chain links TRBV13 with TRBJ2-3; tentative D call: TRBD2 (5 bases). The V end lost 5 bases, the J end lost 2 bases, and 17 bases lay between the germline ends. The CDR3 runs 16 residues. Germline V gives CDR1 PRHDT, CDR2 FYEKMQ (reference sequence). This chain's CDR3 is CASSPLRAVTTDTQYF. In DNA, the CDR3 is TGTGCCAGCAGCCCTCTAAGAGCGGTTACCACAGATACGCAGTATTTT.

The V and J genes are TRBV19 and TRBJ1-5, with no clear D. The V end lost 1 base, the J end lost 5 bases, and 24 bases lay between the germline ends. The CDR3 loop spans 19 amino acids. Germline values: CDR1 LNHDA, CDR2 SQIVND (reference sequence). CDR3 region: CASSIGIKTDSWAHQPQHF. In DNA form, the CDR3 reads TGTGCCAGTAGTATAGGGATTAAGACGGACTCCTGGGCCCATCAGCCCCAGCATTTT.

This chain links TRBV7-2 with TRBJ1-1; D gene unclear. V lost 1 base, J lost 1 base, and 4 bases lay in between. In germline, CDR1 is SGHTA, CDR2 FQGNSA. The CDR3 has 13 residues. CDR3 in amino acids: CASSLEQNTEAFF. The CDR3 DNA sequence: TGTGCCAGCAGCTTAGAACAGAACACTGAAGCTTTCTTT. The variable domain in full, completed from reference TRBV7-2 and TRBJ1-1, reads GAGVSQSPSNKVTEKGKDVELRCDPISGHTALYWYRQSLGQGLEFLIYFQGNSAPDKSGLPSDRFSAERTGGSVSTLTIQRTQQEDSAVYLCASSLEQNTEAFFGQGTRLTVV.

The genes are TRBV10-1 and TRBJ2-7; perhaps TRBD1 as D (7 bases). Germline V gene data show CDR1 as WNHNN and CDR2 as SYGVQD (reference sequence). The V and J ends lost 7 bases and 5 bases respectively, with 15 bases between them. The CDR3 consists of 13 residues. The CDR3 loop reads CASKSQGGDEQYF. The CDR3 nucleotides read TGCGCCAGCAAGAGCCAGGGGGGCGACGAGCAGTACTTC.

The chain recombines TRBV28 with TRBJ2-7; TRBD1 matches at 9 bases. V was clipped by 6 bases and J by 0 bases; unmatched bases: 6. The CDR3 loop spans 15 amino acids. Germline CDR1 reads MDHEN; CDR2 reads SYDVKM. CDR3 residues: CASRDRGYSSYEQYF. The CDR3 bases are TGTGCCAGCAGGGACAGGGGCTATAGCTCCTACGAGCAGTACTTC.

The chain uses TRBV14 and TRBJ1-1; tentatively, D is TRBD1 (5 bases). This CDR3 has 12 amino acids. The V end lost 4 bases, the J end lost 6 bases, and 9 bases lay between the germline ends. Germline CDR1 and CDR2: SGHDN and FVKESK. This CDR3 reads CASSRGLSEAFF. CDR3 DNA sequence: TGTGCCAGCAGCCGGGGACTTTCTGAAGCTTTCTTT.

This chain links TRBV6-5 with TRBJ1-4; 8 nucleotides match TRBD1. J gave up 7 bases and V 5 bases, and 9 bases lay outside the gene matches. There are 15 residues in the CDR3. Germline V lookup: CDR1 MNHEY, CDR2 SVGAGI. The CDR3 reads CASSPSRGRGEKLFF. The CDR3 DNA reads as TGTGCCAGCAGTCCAAGCAGGGGGCGCGGTGAAAAACTGTTTTTT.

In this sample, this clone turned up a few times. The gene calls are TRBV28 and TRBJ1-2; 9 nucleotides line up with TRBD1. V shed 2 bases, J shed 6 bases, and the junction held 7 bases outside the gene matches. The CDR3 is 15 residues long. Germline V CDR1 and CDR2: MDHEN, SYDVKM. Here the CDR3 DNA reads TGTGCCAGCAGTTTAATTGGGACAGGGTGGAATGGCTACACCTTC. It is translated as CASSLIGTGWNGYTF.

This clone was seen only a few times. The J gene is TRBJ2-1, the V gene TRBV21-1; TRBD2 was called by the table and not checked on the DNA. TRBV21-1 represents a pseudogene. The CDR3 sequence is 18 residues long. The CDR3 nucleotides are TGTGCCAGCAGCAAAAGTCCCTGGGAGGGATCCAAGCTGGGGGAGCAGTTCTTC. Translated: CASSKSPWEGSKLGEQFF.

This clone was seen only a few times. The CDR3 is CASSLPGSSFGNTIYF. The CDR3 DNA follows: TGTGCCAGCAGCTTACCAGGTTCATCGTTTGGAAACACCATATATTTT. The chain is built from TRBV5-4 and TRBJ1-3; D remains unclear. CDR1 SGHNT and CDR2 YYREEE come from the germline V gene (reference sequence). The CDR3 is 16 amino acids. Trimming cost V 2 bases and J 3 bases, with 15 bases left between them.

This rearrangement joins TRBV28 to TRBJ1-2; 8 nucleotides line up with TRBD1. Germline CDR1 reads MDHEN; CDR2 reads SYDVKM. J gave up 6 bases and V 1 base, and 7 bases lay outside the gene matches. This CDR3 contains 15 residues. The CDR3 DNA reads TGTGCCAGCAGTTTATCCCAAAGGACAGGGAATGGCTACACCTTC. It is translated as CASSLSQRTGNGYTF.

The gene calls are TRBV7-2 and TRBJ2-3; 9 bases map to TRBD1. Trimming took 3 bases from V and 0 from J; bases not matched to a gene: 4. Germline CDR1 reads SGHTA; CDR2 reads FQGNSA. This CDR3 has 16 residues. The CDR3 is CASSFTGTGSTDTQYF. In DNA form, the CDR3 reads TGTGCCAGCAGCTTCACCGGGACAGGGAGCACAGATACGCAGTATTTT.

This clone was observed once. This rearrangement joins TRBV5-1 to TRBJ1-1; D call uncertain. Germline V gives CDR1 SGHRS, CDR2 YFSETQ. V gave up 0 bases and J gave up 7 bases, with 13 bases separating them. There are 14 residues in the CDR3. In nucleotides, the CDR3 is TGCGCCAGCAGCTTGGCCCAGCGCGCGGGTGAAGCTTTCTTT. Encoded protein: CASSLAQRAGEAFF.

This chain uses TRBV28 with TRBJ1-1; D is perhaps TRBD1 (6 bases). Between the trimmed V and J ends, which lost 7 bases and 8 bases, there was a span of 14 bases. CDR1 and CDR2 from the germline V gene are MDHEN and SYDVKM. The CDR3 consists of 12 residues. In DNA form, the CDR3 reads TGTGCCAGCACTCTTCGTGGGGGCGAAGCTTTCTTT. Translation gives CASTLRGGEAFF.

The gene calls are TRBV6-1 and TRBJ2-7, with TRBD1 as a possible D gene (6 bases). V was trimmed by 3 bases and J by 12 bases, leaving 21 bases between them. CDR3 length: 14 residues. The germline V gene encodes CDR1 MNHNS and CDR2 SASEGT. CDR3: CASSDINRDRGPYF. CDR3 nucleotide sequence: TGTGCCAGCAGTGATATAAACAGGGATAGGGGTCCGTACTTC.

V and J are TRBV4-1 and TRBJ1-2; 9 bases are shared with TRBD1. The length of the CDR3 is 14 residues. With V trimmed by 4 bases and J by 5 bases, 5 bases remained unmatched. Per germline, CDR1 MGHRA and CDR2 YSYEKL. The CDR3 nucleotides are TGCGCCAGCAGCCGCCGGGACAGGGATTATGGCTACACCTTC. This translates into CASSRRDRDYGYTF.

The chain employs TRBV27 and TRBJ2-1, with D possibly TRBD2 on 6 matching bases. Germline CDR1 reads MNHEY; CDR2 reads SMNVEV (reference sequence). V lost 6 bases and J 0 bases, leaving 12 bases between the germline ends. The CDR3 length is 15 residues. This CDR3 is CASRVTRGSYNEQFF. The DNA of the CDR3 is TGTGCCAGCAGGGTGACTAGGGGCTCCTACAATGAGCAGTTCTTC.

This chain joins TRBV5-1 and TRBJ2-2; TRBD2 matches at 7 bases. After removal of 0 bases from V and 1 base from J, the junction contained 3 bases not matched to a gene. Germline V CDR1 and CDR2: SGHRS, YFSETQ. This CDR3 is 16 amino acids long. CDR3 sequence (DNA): TGCGCCAGCAGCTTGGGTGCGGGAGTGAACACCGGGGAGCTGTTTTTT. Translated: CASSLGAGVNTGELFF.

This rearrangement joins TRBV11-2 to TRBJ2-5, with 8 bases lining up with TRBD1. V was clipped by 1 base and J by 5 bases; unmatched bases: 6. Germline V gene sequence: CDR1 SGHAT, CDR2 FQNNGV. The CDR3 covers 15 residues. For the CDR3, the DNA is TGTGCCAGCAGCTTAGGTCGGACAGGGCTGGAGACCCAGTACTTC. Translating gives CASSLGRTGLETQYF.

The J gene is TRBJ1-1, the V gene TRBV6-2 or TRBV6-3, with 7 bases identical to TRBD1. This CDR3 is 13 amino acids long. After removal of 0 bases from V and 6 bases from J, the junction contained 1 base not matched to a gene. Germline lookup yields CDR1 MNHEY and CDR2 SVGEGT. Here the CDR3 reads CASSYSGTAEAFF. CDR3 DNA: TGTGCCAGCAGTTACTCGGGGACAGCTGAAGCTTTCTTT.

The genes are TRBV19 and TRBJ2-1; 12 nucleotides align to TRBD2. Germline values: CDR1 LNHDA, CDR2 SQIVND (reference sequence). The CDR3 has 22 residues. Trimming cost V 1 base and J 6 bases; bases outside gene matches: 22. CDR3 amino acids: CASSIVRIQGGPSGRASNEQFF. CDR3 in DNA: TGTGCCAGTAGTATAGTCCGTATACAGGGGGGTCCTAGCGGGAGGGCAAGCAATGAGCAGTTCTTC.

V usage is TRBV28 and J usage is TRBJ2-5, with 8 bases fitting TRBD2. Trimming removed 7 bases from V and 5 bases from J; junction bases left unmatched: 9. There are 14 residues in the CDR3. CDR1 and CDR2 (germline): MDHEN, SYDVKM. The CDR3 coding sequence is TGTGCCAGCACGAGCGGGAGTTGGGGGGAGACCCAGTACTTC. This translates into CASTSGSWGETQYF.

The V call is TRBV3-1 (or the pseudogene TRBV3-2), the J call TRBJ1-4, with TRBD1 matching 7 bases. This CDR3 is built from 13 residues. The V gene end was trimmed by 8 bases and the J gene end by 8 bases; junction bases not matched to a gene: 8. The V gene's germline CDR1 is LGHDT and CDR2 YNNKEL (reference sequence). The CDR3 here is CASRRGAWEKLFF. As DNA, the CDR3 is TGTGCCAGCCGCAGGGGGGCGTGGGAAAAACTGTTTTTT.

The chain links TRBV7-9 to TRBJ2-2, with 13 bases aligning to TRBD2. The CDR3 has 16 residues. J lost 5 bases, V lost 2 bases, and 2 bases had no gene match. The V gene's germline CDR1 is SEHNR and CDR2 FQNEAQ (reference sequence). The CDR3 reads CASSLLTSGRTGELFF. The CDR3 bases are TGTGCCAGCAGCTTACTGACTAGCGGGAGGACCGGGGAGCTGTTTTTT.

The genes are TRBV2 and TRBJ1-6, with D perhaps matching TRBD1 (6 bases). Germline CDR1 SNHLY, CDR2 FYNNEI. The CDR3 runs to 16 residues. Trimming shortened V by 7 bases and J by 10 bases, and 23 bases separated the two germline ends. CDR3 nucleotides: TGTGCCAGCACCCAACAGGGAGCCCTAGGACCGTCACCCCTCCACTTT. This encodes CASTQQGALGPSPLHF.

DNA for the CDR3: TGTGCCAGTAGTTCCAGGGACATTAATGAAAAACTGTTTTTT. This encodes CASSSRDINEKLFF. The chain joins TRBV19 to TRBJ1-4; D is perhaps TRBD1 (6 bases). Trimming left V 5 bases short and J 4 bases short, with 11 bases between. CDR3 size: 14 residues. Germline loops: CDR1 LNHDA, CDR2 SQIVND (reference sequence).